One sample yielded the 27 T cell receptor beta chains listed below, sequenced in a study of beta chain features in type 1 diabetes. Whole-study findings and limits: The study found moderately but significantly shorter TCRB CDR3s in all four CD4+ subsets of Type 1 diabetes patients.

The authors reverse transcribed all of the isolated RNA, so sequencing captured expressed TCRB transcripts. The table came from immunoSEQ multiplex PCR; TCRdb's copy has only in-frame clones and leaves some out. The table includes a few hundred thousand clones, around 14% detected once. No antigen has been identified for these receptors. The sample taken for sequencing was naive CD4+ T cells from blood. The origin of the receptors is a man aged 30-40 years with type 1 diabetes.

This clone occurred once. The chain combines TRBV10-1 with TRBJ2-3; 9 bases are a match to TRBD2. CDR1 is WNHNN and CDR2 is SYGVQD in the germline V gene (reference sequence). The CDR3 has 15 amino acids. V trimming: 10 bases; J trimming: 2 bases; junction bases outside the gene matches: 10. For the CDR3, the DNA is TGCGCCACTCAACCCGGGACTAGCCCCACAGATACGCAGTATTTT. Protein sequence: CATQPGTSPTDTQYF.

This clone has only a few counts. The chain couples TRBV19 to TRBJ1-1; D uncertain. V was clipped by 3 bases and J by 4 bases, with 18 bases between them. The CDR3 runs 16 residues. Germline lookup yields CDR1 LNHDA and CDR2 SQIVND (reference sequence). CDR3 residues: CASSISSGLSGTEAFF. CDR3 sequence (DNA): TGTGCCAGTAGTATCTCAAGCGGGTTGTCGGGCACTGAAGCTTTCTTT.

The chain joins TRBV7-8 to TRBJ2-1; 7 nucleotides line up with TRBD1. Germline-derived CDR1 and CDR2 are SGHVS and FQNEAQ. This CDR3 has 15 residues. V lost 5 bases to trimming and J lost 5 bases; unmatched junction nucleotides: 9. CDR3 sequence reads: CASSAPGTANNEQFF. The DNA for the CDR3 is TGTGCCAGCAGCGCCCCCGGGACAGCAAACAATGAGCAGTTCTTC.

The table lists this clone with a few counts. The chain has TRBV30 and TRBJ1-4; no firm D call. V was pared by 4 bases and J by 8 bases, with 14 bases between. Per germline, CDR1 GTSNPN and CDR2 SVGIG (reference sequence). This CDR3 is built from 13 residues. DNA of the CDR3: TGTGCCTGGACTTCTCGGAGTGACGAAAAACTGTTTTTT. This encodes CAWTSRSDEKLFF.

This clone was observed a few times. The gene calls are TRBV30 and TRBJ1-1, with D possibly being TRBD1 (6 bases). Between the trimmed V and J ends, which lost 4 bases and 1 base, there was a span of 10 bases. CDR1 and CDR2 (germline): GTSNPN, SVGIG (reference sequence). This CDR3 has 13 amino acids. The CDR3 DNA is TGTGCCTGGAACGAGGACAGGAACACTGAAGCTTTCTTT. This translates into CAWNEDRNTEAFF.

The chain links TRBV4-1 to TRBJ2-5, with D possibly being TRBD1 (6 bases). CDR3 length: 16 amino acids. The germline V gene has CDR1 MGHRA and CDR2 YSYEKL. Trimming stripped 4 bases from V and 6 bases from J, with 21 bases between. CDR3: CASSLRSQGYGKTQYF. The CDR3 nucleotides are TGCGCCAGCAGCCTCCGCTCCCAGGGGTATGGGAAGACCCAGTACTTC.

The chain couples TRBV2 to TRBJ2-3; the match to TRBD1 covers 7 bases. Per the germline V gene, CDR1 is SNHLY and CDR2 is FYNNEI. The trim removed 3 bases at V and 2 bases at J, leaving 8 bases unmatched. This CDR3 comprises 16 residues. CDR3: CASSDWDSSITDTQYF. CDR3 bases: TGTGCCAGCAGTGATTGGGACAGCTCCATCACAGATACGCAGTATTTT.

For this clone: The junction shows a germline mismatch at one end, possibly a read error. The CDR3 region has the DNA TGTGCCAGCAGCTTGGGGACTCAGAAGATGGACTTC. Encoded protein: CASSLGTQKMDF. The rearrangement uses TRBV5-6 and TRBJ2-7; tentatively, D is TRBD2 (5 bases). This CDR3 spans 12 amino acids. Germline V gene sequence: CDR1 SGHDT, CDR2 YYEEEE.

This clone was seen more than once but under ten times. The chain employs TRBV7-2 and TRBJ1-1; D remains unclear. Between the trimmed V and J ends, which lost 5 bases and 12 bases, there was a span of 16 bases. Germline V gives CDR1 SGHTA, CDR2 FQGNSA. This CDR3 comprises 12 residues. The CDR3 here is CASSPRPGQTFF. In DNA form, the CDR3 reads TGTGCCAGCAGCCCGCGGCCTGGCCAGACTTTCTTT.

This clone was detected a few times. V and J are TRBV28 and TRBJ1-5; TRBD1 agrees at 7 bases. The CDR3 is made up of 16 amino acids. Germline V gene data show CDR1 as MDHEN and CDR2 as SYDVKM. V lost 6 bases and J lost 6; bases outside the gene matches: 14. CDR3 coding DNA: TGTGCCAGCAGATTGGGGCGGAAGGGGGCGGCTCAGCCCCAGCATTTT. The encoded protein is CASRLGRKGAAQPQHF.

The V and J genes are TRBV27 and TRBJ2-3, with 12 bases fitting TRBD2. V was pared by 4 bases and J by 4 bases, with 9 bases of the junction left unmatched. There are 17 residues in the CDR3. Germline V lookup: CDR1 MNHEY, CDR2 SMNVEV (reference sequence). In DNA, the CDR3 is TGTGCCAGCAGTTCCTACCGACTAGCGGGAGTCCCAGATACGCAGTATTTT. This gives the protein CASSSYRLAGVPDTQYF.

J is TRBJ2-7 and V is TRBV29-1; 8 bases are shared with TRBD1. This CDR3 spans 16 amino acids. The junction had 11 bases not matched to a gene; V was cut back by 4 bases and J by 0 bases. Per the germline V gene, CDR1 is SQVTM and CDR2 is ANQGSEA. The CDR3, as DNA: TGCAGCGTTGGAGATAATCGCAGGGGGCACTCCTACGAGCAGTACTTC. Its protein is CSVGDNRRGHSYEQYF.

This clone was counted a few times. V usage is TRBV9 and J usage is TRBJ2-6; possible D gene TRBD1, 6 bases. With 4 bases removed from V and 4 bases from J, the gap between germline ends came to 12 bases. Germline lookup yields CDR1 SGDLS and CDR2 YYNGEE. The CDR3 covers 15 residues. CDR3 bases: TGTGCCAGCAGCACCCCAGGGGCGGGGGCCAACGTCCTGACTTTC. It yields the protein CASSTPGAGANVLTF.

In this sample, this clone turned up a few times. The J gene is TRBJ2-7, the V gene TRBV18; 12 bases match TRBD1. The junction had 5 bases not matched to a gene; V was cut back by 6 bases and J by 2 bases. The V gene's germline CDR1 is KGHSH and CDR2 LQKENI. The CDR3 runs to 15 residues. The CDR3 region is CASSEGQGAPYEQYF. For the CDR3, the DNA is TGTGCCAGCTCGGAGGGACAGGGGGCTCCCTACGAGCAGTACTTC.

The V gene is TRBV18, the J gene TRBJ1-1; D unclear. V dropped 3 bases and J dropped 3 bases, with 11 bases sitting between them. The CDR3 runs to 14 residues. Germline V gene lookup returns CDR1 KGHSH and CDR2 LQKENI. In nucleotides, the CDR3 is TGTGCCAGCTCACCTGATCCGATAGACACTGAAGCTTTCTTT. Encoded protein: CASSPDPIDTEAFF.

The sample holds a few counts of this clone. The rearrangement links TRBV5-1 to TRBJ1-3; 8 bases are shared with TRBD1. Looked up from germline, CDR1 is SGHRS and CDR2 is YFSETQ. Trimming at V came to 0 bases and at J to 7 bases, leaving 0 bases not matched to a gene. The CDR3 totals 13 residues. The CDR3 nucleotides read TGCGCCAGCAGCTTGGGACAGGGGAACACCATATATTTT. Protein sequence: CASSLGQGNTIYF.

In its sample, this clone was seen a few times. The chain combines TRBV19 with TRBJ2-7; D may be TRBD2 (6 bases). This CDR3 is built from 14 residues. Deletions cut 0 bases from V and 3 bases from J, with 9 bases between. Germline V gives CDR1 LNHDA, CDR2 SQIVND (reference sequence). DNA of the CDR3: TGTGCCAGTAGTATAGAGGGAGGAAGCTACGAGCAGTACTTC. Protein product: CASSIEGGSYEQYF. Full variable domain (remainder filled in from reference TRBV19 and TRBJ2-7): DGGITQSPKYLFRKEGQNVTLSCEQNLNHDAMYWYRQDPGQGLRLIYYSQIVNDFQKGDIAEGYSVSREKKESFPLTVTSAQKNPTAFYLCASSIEGGSYEQYFGPGTRLTVT.

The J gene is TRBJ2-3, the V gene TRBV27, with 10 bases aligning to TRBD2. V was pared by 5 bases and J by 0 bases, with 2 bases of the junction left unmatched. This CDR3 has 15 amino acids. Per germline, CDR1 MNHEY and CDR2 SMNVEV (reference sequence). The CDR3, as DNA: TGTGCCAGCAGTGGGACTAGCGTTAGCACAGATACGCAGTATTTT. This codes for CASSGTSVSTDTQYF.

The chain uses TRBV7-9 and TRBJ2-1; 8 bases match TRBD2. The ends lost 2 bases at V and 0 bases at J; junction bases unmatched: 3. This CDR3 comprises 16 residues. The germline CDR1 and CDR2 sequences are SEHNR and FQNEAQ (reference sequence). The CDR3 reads CASSLSGGISYNEQFF. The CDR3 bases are TGTGCCAGCAGCTTAAGCGGGGGTATCTCCTACAATGAGCAGTTCTTC.

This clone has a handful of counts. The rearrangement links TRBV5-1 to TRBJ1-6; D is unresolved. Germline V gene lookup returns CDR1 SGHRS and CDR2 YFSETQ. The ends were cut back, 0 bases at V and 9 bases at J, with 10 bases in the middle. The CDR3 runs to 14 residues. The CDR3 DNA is TGCGCCAGCAGCTTGGTTGGCATTCCTTCACCCCTCCACTTT. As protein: CASSLVGIPSPLHF.

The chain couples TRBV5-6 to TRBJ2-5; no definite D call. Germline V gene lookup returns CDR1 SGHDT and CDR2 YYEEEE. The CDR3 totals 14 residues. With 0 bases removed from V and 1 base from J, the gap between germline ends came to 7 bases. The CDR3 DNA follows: TGTGCCAGCAGCTTGGATCAGTTCCAAGAGACCCAGTACTTC. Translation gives CASSLDQFQETQYF.

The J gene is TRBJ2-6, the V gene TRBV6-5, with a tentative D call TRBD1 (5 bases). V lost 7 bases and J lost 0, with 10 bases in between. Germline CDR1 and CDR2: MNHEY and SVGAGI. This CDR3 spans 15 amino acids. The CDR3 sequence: CASTGPSSGANVLTF. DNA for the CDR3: TGTGCCAGCACAGGGCCCAGCTCTGGGGCCAACGTCCTGACTTTC.

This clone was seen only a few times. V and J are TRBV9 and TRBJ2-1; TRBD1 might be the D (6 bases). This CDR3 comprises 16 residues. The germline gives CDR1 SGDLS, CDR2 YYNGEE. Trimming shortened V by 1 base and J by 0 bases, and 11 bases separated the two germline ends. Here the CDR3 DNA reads TGTGCCAGCAGCGTAACCGGACAGAGCTCCTACAATGAGCAGTTCTTC. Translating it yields CASSVTGQSSYNEQFF.

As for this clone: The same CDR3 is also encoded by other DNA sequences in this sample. CDR3 amino acids: CSARDSSYEQYF. The CDR3 DNA follows: TGCAGCGCTCGGGACAGTTCCTACGAGCAGTACTTC. The chain is built from TRBV29-1 and TRBJ2-7; TRBD1 agrees at 7 bases. V lost 7 bases to trimming and J lost 1 base; unmatched junction nucleotides: 4. CDR1 and CDR2 (germline): SQVTM, ANQGSEA. The CDR3 has 12 residues.

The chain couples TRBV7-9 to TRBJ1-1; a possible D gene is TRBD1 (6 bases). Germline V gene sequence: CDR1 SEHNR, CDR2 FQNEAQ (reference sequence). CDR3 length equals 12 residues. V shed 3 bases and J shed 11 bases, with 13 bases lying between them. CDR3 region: CASSFEGGVAFF. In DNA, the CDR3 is TGTGCCAGCAGCTTCGAAGGGGGTGTTGCTTTCTTT.

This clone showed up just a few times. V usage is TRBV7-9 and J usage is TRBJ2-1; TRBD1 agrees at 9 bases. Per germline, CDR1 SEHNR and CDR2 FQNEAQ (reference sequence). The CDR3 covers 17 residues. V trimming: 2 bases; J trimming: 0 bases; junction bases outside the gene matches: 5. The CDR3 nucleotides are TGTGCCAGCAGCTTAACCACAGGGGGCCCCTCCTACAATGAGCAGTTCTTC. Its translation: CASSLTTGGPSYNEQFF. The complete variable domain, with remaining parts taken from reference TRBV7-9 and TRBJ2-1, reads DTGVSQNPRHKITKRGQNVTFRCDPISEHNRLYWYRQTLGQGPEFLTYFQNEAQLEKSRLLSDRFSAERPKGSFSTLEIQRTEQGDSAMYLCASSLTTGGPSYNEQFFGPGTRLTVL.

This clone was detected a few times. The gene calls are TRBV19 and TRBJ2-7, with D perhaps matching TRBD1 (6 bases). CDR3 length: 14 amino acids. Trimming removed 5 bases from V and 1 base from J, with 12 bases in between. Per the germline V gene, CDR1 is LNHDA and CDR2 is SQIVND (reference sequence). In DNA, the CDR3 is TGTGCCAGTAGTCCCGGACAGAATTCCTACGAGCAGTACTTC. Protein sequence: CASSPGQNSYEQYF.